This T cell receptor beta chain was recovered during a study of T cell changes during pregnancy in multiple sclerosis. The CDR3 covers 12 residues. Per the germline V gene, CDR1 is MNHEY and CDR2 is SVGAGI. Trimming shortened V by 6 bases and J by 7 bases, and 10 bases separated the two germline ends. Method: immunoSEQ multiplex PCR; TCRdb's copy keeps in-frame clones and lacks some. The table lists about 64,000 clones, roughly 89% of them singletons, with roughly 1.3% in the top ten. Sequencing used peripheral blood, obtained in the second trimester of pregnancy. The rearrangement links TRBV6-5 to TRBJ2-1; tentatively, D is TRBD2 (6 bases). This TCR derives from a female donor with multiple sclerosis, enrolled in a pregnancy study. In nucleotides, the CDR3 is TGTGCCAGCAGACCGGGAGTAAATGAGCAGTTCTTC. Amino acid sequence: CASRPGVNEQFF.